Below are 25 T cell receptor beta chains sequenced from a single sample in a study of T cell clonality in common variable immunodeficiency. TCRdb's copy holds only in-frame clones and misses some; the assay was immunoSEQ multiplex PCR. The repertoire consists of approximately 30,000 clones, none detected only once. Sequencing input: peripheral blood mononuclear cells. These receptors all stem from a person aged 18 to 75 in good health.

Ten or more counts support this clone. The read falls 3 residues short of the CDR3 end, and the missing part is taken from the germline J gene. V is TRBV5-1 and J is TRBJ2-1; 7 nucleotides agree with TRBD2. Germline V gene data show CDR1 as SGHRS and CDR2 as YFSETQ. With V trimmed by 7 bases and J by 4 bases, 5 bases remained unmatched. The length of the CDR3 is 13 residues. This chain's CDR3 is CASGTGGYNEQFF. Incomplete CDR3 DNA: TGCGCCAGCGGTACGGGGGGTTACAATGAG.

This clone has ten or more counts. The read finishes 3 residues shy of the CDR3 end, and the germline J gene is used to complete it. The chain has TRBV10-1 and TRBJ2-1; 9 bases align to TRBD1. From germline, CDR1 is WNHNN and CDR2 SYGVQD (reference sequence). The CDR3 extends over 14 amino acids. With 4 bases clipped from V and 4 bases from J, the junction kept 2 bases outside the gene matches. This CDR3 is CASSGGQGYNEQFF. CDR3 DNA (partial): TGCGCCAGCAGTGGGGGACAGGGTTACAATGAG.

This clone was found many times. The DNA ends 3 residues before the CDR3 does, and the rest of the CDR3 is filled in from the germline J gene. This chain connects TRBV19 to TRBJ1-5, with TRBD1 matching over 8 bases. The ends lost 3 bases at V and 5 bases at J; junction bases unmatched: 9. Germline values: CDR1 LNHDA, CDR2 SQIVND (reference sequence). CDR3 length: 16 amino acids. CDR3 loop: CASSISAHRGDQPQHF. Incomplete CDR3 DNA: TGTGCCAGTAGTATTTCCGCCCACAGGGGGGATCAGCCC. The whole variable domain, filled in from reference TRBV19 and TRBJ1-5, reads DGGITQSPKYLFRKEGQNVTLSCEQNLNHDAMYWYRQDPGQGLRLIYYSQIVNDFQKGDIAEGYSVSREKKESFPLTVTSAQKNPTAFYLCASSISAHRGDQPQHFGDGTRLSIL.

This clone was recorded many times. The read stops 3 residues short of the end of the CDR3; the missing end is completed from the germline J gene. This chain uses TRBV19 with TRBJ1-4; D might be TRBD1 (6 bases). CDR1 and CDR2 from the germline V gene are LNHDA and SQIVND (reference sequence). Trimming left V 5 bases short and J 2 bases short, with 12 bases between. The CDR3 runs to 15 residues. The covered CDR3 bases are TGTGCCAGTAGTGTCAACAGGGTGACTAATGAAAAA. Amino acids: CASSVNRVTNEK. The whole CDR3 sequence reads CASSVNRVTNEKLFF.

This clone was recorded many times. The sequenced fragment ends 3 residues before the CDR3 boundary, so the rest is inferred from the germline J gene. This sequence joins TRBV7-6 and TRBJ2-5; 7 positions match TRBD2. Germline V CDR1 and CDR2: SGHVS, FNYEAQ. Trimming at V came to 5 bases and at J to 5 bases, leaving 5 bases not matched to a gene. This CDR3 contains 13 residues. The CDR3 bases that were read are TGTGCCAGCAGCGGGGGGGGGTGGGAGACC. Encoded protein: CASSGGGWET. The full CDR3 sequence reads CASSGGGWETQYF. The full variable domain, in which reference TRBV7-6 and TRBJ2-5 provide the parts outside the CDR3, is GAGVSQSPRYKVTKRGQDVALRCDPISGHVSLYWYRQALGQGPEFLTYFNYEAQQDKSGLPNDRFSAERPEGSISTLTIQRTEQRDSAMYRCASSGGGWETQYFGPGTRLLVL.

This clone was found a few times. The sequenced fragment ends 3 residues before the CDR3 boundary, so the rest is inferred from the germline J gene. The rearrangement links TRBV19 to TRBJ1-1; 7 bases map to TRBD1. The CDR3 has 14 residues. The germline V gene encodes CDR1 LNHDA and CDR2 SQIVND (reference sequence). The CDR3 bases that were read are TGTGCCAGTATGGAGGGGGCCCGCACAGATACG. It encodes CASMEGARTDT. The full-length CDR3 reads as CASMEGARTDTAFF.

This clone was recorded many times. The sequenced fragment ends 3 residues before the CDR3 boundary, so the rest is inferred from the germline J gene. V usage is TRBV10-1 and J usage is TRBJ2-3, with TRBD2 identical over 7 bases. This CDR3 is built from 13 residues. Germline V lookup: CDR1 WNHNN, CDR2 SYGVQD (reference sequence). The V and J ends lost 6 bases and 5 bases, in that order; junction bases with no gene match: 5. CDR3 bases read: TGCGCCAGCAGCCCAGGGAGGGGAGATACG. Translation gives CASSPGRGDT. In full, the CDR3 reads CASSPGRGDTQYF.

The table lists this clone with many counts. With the read ending 3 residues before the CDR3 end, the germline J gene is used to fill in that end. The V gene is TRBV14, the J gene TRBJ2-1, with TRBD1 identical over 7 bases. The trim removed 8 bases at V and 8 bases at J, leaving 6 bases unmatched. This CDR3 contains 12 residues. From germline, CDR1 is SGHDN and CDR2 FVKESK. The covered CDR3 bases are TGTGCCAGCCCCGACAGGGACGATGAG. Its translation is CASPDRDDE. From start to end, the CDR3 is CASPDRDDEQFF.

This clone was observed at least ten times. An end of the junction differs from the germline gene, which may be a read error. The read finishes 3 residues shy of the CDR3 end, and the germline J gene is used to complete it. This chain joins TRBV6-2 or TRBV6-3 and TRBJ2-3, with D possibly TRBD2 on 7 matching bases. The CDR3 is 12 residues long. Germline V lookup: CDR1 MNHEY, CDR2 SVGEGT. The CDR3 bases that were read are TGCGCGGGGGCGCAGGGCCAAGAGACG. Its translation: CAGAQGQET. The full CDR3 is CAGAQGQETQYF.

In this sample, this clone turned up a few times. The read falls 3 residues short of the CDR3 end, and the missing part is taken from the germline J gene. The chain couples TRBV6-4 to TRBJ1-1; D call uncertain. The ends were cut back, 0 bases at V and 5 bases at J, with 10 bases in the middle. In germline, CDR1 is MRHNA, CDR2 SNTAGT. The CDR3 contains 14 residues. The CDR3: CASSDSTAGTEAFF. CDR3 DNA (partial): TGTGCCAGCAGTGACTCCACGGCCGGGACTGAA.

This clone was detected many times. Sequencing ends 3 residues short of the CDR3 end; the germline J gene provides the rest. The chain is built from TRBV4-2 and TRBJ1-5; possibly TRBD1 for D (5 bases). Germline V gives CDR1 LGHNA, CDR2 YNFKEQ. The CDR3 has 15 amino acids. The V end was cut by 0 bases, the J end by 2 bases, with 8 bases between. The CDR3 protein is CASSQDWGGNQPQHF. The part of the CDR3 DNA that was read is TGTGCCAGCAGCCAAGATTGGGGGGGCAATCAGCCC.

This clone was counted ten times or more. The sequence runs out 3 residues before the end of the CDR3; the remainder is reconstructed from the germline J gene. The J gene is TRBJ2-7, the V gene TRBV2; 9 nucleotides agree with TRBD1. Germline V CDR1 and CDR2: SNHLY, FYNNEI. This CDR3 has 14 amino acids. The ends lost 6 bases at V and 0 bases at J; junction bases unmatched: 3. The sequenced CDR3 bases are TGTGCCAGCAGGGGACAGGGCTTCTCCTACGAG. Its translation: CASRGQGFSYE. The CDR3, in full, reads CASRGQGFSYEQYF.

This clone was recorded at least ten times. The read is 3 residues too short to cover the CDR3 end, so that end is filled in from the germline J gene. The chain recombines TRBV20-1 with TRBJ2-5; 8 nucleotides align to TRBD2. After removal of 5 bases from V and 6 bases from J, the junction contained 14 bases not matched to a gene. Germline CDR1 DFQATT, CDR2 SNEGSKA (reference sequence). CDR3 length: 15 amino acids. The sequenced part of the CDR3 DNA is TGCAGTGCTTCCTCGGGGGGGGCCGCGAGGAAGACC. Translation: CSASSGGAARKT. The entire CDR3 reads CSASSGGAARKTQYF.

This clone was observed a handful of times. The CDR3 end is not reached by the read, which stops 3 residues before it; the germline J gene fills it in. The genes are TRBV19 and TRBJ1-2; D is ambiguous. The CDR3 is made up of 16 amino acids. Germline-derived CDR1 and CDR2 are LNHDA and SQIVND (reference sequence). The covered CDR3 bases are TGTGCCAGTAGCGTAGGACTCCGTACAACCGGAGATACC. Protein: CASSVGLRTTGDT. The whole CDR3 protein is CASSVGLRTTGDTYTF.

This clone has a count of ten or more. The read halts 3 residues ahead of the CDR3 end, with the missing end drawn from the germline J gene. The chain has TRBV5-1 and TRBJ2-3, with a weak D call TRBD2 (6 bases). The CDR3 contains 15 residues. Germline V gene sequence: CDR1 SGHRS, CDR2 YFSETQ. The V gene lost 0 bases and the J gene lost 1 base, with 9 bases spanning the gap. This CDR3 is CASSLGLVGTDTQYF. The sequenced part of the CDR3 DNA is TGCGCCAGCAGCTTGGGACTAGTGGGCACAGATACG.

Ten or more counts support this clone. From the germline J gene comes the end of the CDR3, since the read stops 3 residues before it. The chain combines TRBV6-1 with TRBJ2-4, with a possible D match to TRBD1 (6 bases). CDR3 length equals 13 residues. Germline V CDR1 and CDR2: MNHNS, SASEGT. The V and J ends lost 4 bases and 9 bases respectively, with 13 bases between them. CDR3 residues: CASSGDRYPIQYF. The sequenced part of the CDR3 DNA is TGTGCCAGCAGTGGTGACAGGTACCCCATT.

This clone was counted between two and nine times. Read sequence stops 3 residues before the CDR3 end, and the germline J gene provides the missing end. The genes are TRBV7-9 and TRBJ1-2; a possible D gene is TRBD1 (6 bases). Germline lookup yields CDR1 SEHNR and CDR2 FQNEAQ (reference sequence). This CDR3 has 12 residues. Here the CDR3 reads CASSSYRDDYTF. The sequenced part of the CDR3 DNA is TGTGCCAGCAGCTCTTACAGGGATGAC.

This clone came up many times. Coverage ceases 3 residues before the CDR3 finishes, and the germline J gene fills in the end. The gene calls are TRBV6-1 and TRBJ2-1; D possibly corresponds to TRBD1 (5 bases). Trimming pared 1 base from V and 2 bases from J, leaving 9 bases between. This CDR3 has 15 residues. Germline CDR1 reads MNHNS; CDR2 reads SASEGT. This chain's CDR3 is CASSEGQRAYNEQFF. CDR3 DNA (partial): TGTGCCAGCAGTGAAGGACAGAGAGCCTACAATGAG.

The table lists this clone with many counts. The read comes to an end 3 residues before the CDR3 does, leaving the germline J gene to fill in the end. The chain links TRBV6-2 or TRBV6-3 to TRBJ1-2, with 8 bases that match TRBD1. Looked up from germline, CDR1 is MNHEY and CDR2 is SVGEGT. The CDR3 totals 14 residues. CDR3: CASSPSGTGGGYTF. CDR3 DNA, as far as it was read: TGTGCCAGCAGCCCGTCCGGGACAGGAGGGGGC.

This clone was counted between two and nine times. The missing CDR3 end, 3 residues past where the read stops, is filled in from the germline J gene. The chain combines TRBV10-2 with TRBJ2-5; no clear D. The germline gives CDR1 WSHSY, CDR2 SAAADI. Between the trimmed V and J ends, which lost 4 bases and 1 base, there was a span of 4 bases. The CDR3 covers 12 residues. CDR3 DNA (partial): TGCGCCAGCAGTGGGCTCCAAGAGACC. This codes for CASSGLQET. The full CDR3 protein reads CASSGLQETQYF.

A note on this clone: The read terminates 3 residues ahead of where the CDR3 ends, so the germline J gene completes it. The chain is built from TRBV25-1 and TRBJ2-2; 7 nucleotides line up with TRBD2. The CDR3 is 14 amino acids. Per the germline V gene, CDR1 is MGHDK and CDR2 is SYGVNS. The J segment lost 5 bases and the V segment lost 4 bases, leaving 4 bases of the junction unmatched. CDR3 region: CASSGGGWTGELFF. CDR3 bases read: TGTGCCAGCAGTGGGGGGGGGTGGACCGGGGAG. The entire variable domain, with the rest obtained from reference TRBV25-1 and TRBJ2-2, is as follows: EADIYQTPRYLVIGTGKKITLECSQTMGHDKMYWYQQDPGMELHLIHYSYGVNSTEKGDLSSESTVSRIRTEHFPLTLESARPSHTSQYLCASSGGGWTGELFFGEGSRLTVL.

Ten or more counts support this clone. The read halts 3 residues ahead of the CDR3 end, with the missing end drawn from the germline J gene. The chain has TRBV12-3 or TRBV12-4 and TRBJ1-6; 7 bases align to TRBD1. The CDR3 has 15 residues. V lost 5 bases, J lost 2 bases, and 3 bases stayed unmatched. Here the CDR3 reads CASSPGTAYNSPLHF. The DNA read from the CDR3 is TGTGCCAGCAGTCCGGGGACAGCCTATAATTCACCC.

The sample holds many counts of this clone. The CDR3 is cut off 3 residues early in the read; its end comes from the germline J gene. The chain carries TRBV2 and TRBJ2-3; the match to TRBD1 covers 8 bases. V dropped 6 bases and J dropped 3; count of bases not matched to a gene: 5. The CDR3 runs to 14 residues. CDR1 and CDR2 from the germline V gene are SNHLY and FYNNEI. CDR3 sequence reads: CASRTRQGTDTQYF. CDR3 bases read: TGTGCCAGCAGAACAAGACAGGGGACAGATACG.

This clone occurred many times. The read comes to an end 3 residues before the CDR3 does, leaving the germline J gene to fill in the end. The chain employs TRBV20-1 and TRBJ2-5; 13 positions match TRBD2. Losses at the gene ends were 5 bases for V and 7 bases for J; bases not matched to a gene: 10. Germline CDR1 and CDR2: DFQATT and SNEGSKA (reference sequence). The CDR3 sequence is 15 residues long. CDR3 in amino acids: CSAPRTSGSEGTQYF. The covered CDR3 bases are TGCAGTGCTCCCCGGACTAGCGGGAGTGAAGGGACC.

This clone appeared many times. Read sequence stops 3 residues before the CDR3 end, and the germline J gene provides the missing end. This chain connects TRBV18 to TRBJ1-5; the D is unclear. The germline V and J ends were trimmed by 3 bases and 3 bases, with 9 bases remaining between them. The CDR3 has 14 residues. Germline CDR1 reads KGHSH; CDR2 reads LQKENI. The CDR3 DNA, read in part, is TGTGCCAGCTCACCGGCAATTGCCAATCAGCCC. It translates to CASSPAIANQP. The whole CDR3 protein is CASSPAIANQPQHF.